A selection of T cell receptor beta chains follows, all from one sample in a study of T cell responses to AZD1222 COVID-19 vaccine. Clones were read by immunoSEQ multiplex PCR, and TCRdb kept only the in-frame ones, dropping some. The sample lists roughly 140,000 clones; around nine tenths were seen once. The specimen was peripheral blood, collected on day 0 of MenACWY control vaccination. These receptors were obtained from an adult in good health. Both conserved end residues are part of each CDR3. A D gene is named only where the DNA matches it firmly. Some rows mark clone size as missing; the rest say once, few, many or name a class of expanded clone.

D gene | clone size | J gene | V gene | CDR3 protein | CDR3 DNA
. | . | TRBJ1-5 | TRBV5-1 | CASSVDGNQPQHF | TGCGCCAGCAGCGTGGACGGGAATCAGCCCCAGCATTTT
TRBD1 | . | TRBJ2-1 | TRBV10-2 | CASSGGTVYNEQFF | TGCGCCAGCAGTGGAGGGACAGTCTACAATGAGCAGTTCTTC
TRBD1 | . | TRBJ2-2 | TRBV28 | CASSSGQGYTGELFF | TGTGCCAGCAGTTCCGGACAGGGCTACACCGGGGAGCTGTTTTTT
. | . | TRBJ1-1 | TRBV5-4 | CASSLVGRKNTEAFF | TGTGCCAGCAGCTTGGTTGGCAGGAAGAACACTGAAGCTTTCTTT
. | . | TRBJ2-2 | TRBV9 | CASRPQGEAGELFF | TGTGCCAGCAGACCGCAGGGGGAGGCCGGGGAGCTGTTTTTT
TRBD1 | . | TRBJ1-1 | TRBV9 | CASSVGTGNTEAFF | TGTGCCAGCAGCGTTGGGACAGGAAACACTGAAGCTTTCTTT
. | . | TRBJ2-7 | TRBV7-2 | CASSLGLLEQYF | TGTGCCAGCAGCTTAGGGCTCCTCGAGCAGTACTTC
. | . | TRBJ2-3 | TRBV3-1/TRBV3-2 | CASSQDRAGITDTQYF | TGTGCCAGCAGCCAAGATAGGGCGGGAATCACAGATACGCAGTATTTT
TRBD1 | . | TRBJ1-4 | TRBV3-1/TRBV3-2 | CASSRLGTGSATNEKLFF | TGTGCCAGCAGCCGCCTAGGGACAGGGTCTGCAACTAATGAAAAACTGTTTTTT
. | . | TRBJ2-7 | TRBV14 | CASSPMGPSYEQYF | TGTGCCAGCAGCCCTATGGGCCCGTCCTACGAGCAGTACTTC
TRBD1 | . | TRBJ2-7 | TRBV28 | CASRAGGLTGKFWEQYF | TGTGCCAGCAGAGCTGGGGGATTGACAGGGAAATTTTGGGAGCAGTACTTC
. | once | TRBJ1-2 | TRBV5-4 | CASSLGTVYGYTF | TGTGCCAGCAGCTTGGGAACTGTCTATGGCTACACCTTC
. | . | TRBJ1-4 | TRBV27 | CASSLSRATNEKLFF | TGTGCCAGCAGTTTATCCCGTGCAACTAATGAAAAACTGTTTTTT
. | . | TRBJ1-1 | TRBV28 | CASSSPRDLNTEAFF | TGTGCCAGCAGTTCCCCGAGGGACCTGAACACTGAAGCTTTCTTT
. | . | TRBJ1-6 | TRBV18 | CASSPDSANSPLHF | TGTGCCAGCTCACCGGACAGTGCAAATTCACCCCTCCACTTT
TRBD1 | . | TRBJ1-2 | TRBV7-9 | CASSVTGDQRGYTF | TGTGCCAGCAGCGTTACAGGGGACCAGCGGGGCTACACCTTC
. | . | TRBJ2-7 | TRBV24-1 | CATSDSRNDGTYEQYF | TGTGCCACCAGTGATTCCCGAAATGATGGCACCTACGAGCAGTACTTC
. | . | TRBJ2-7 | TRBV7-9 | CASSSKGGRIYEQYF | TGTGCCAGCAGCTCTAAGGGGGGCAGGATCTACGAGCAGTACTTC
. | . | TRBJ1-3 | TRBV18 | CASSRTGGPGNTIYF | TGTGCCAGCTCGAGGACGGGCGGACCTGGAAACACCATATATTTT
. | . | TRBJ2-4 | TRBV7-2 | CASSSDNPVQYF | TGTGCCAGCAGCTCGGACAATCCCGTTCAGTACTTC
. | once | TRBJ1-1 | TRBV7-2 | CASSWGTAEAFF | TGTGCCAGCAGCTGGGGGACGGCCGAAGCTTTCTTT
. | . | TRBJ1-1 | TRBV16 | CASSPPSEAFF | TGTGCCAGCAGCCCCCCCTCTGAAGCTTTCTTT
. | . | TRBJ1-2 | TRBV10-3 | CAISEWDGLGYTF | TGTGCCATCAGTGAGTGGGACGGTCTTGGCTACACCTTC
. | . | TRBJ2-5 | TRBV5-1 | CASSLTTETQYF | TGCGCCAGCAGCTTGACTACAGAGACCCAGTACTTC
. | . | TRBJ1-1 | TRBV24-1 | CATSAGTANTEAFF | TGTGCCACCAGTGCTGGGACGGCCAACACTGAAGCTTTCTTT
TRBD1 | . | TRBJ1-1 | TRBV14 | CASSRYRGPGEAFF | TGTGCCAGCAGCCGGTACAGGGGCCCGGGGGAAGCTTTCTTT
. | . | TRBJ1-1 | TRBV9 | CASSLGTGNTEAFF | TGTGCCAGCAGCCTCGGGACTGGGAACACTGAAGCTTTCTTT
. | few | TRBJ2-7 | TRBV7-3 | CASSLGVEYEQYF | TGTGCCAGCAGCTTAGGGGTTGAATACGAGCAGTACTTC
. | . | TRBJ1-1 | TRBV28 | CASSPPIAWGTEAFF | TGTGCCAGCAGTCCGCCAATAGCCTGGGGCACTGAAGCTTTCTTT
. | . | TRBJ1-5 | TRBV24-1 | CATSLNSNQPQHF | TGTGCCACCAGTTTAAATAGCAATCAGCCCCAGCATTTT
TRBD2 | . | TRBJ2-3 | TRBV6-4 | CASSVSGTSGSDTQYF | TGTGCCAGCAGTGTCTCCGGGACTAGCGGGAGTGATACGCAGTATTTT
. | few | TRBJ1-2 | TRBV4-1 | CASGGIYGYTF | TGCGCCAGCGGGGGGATCTATGGCTACACCTTC
. | . | TRBJ1-1 | TRBV5-1 | CASSLGQVNTEAFF | TGCGCCAGCAGCTTGGGGCAAGTAAACACTGAAGCTTTCTTT
. | . | TRBJ1-3 | TRBV4-1 | CASSQPQGLAGNTIYF | TGCGCCAGCAGCCAACCGCAGGGGCTGGCTGGAAACACCATATATTTT
. | . | TRBJ1-2 | TRBV6-5 | CASTDGGQVYGYTF | TGTGCCAGCACCGATGGGGGACAAGTCTATGGCTACACCTTC
. | . | TRBJ2-3 | TRBV11-3 | CASSGRDRRAQYF | TGTGCCAGCAGCGGTCGGGACCGACGGGCGCAGTATTTT
. | . | TRBJ1-5 | TRBV9 | CASSVGPTTNQPQHF | TGTGCCAGCAGCGTAGGGCCTACTACGAATCAGCCCCAGCATTTT
TRBD1 | once | TRBJ1-1 | TRBV14 | CASSQWGQGAETEAFF | TGTGCCAGCAGCCAATGGGGACAGGGGGCTGAGACTGAAGCTTTCTTT
. | . | TRBJ1-6 | TRBV6-1 | CASSEPPRGSPLHF | TGTGCCAGCAGTGAACCACCCCGGGGATCACCCCTCCACTTT
. | . | TRBJ1-1 | TRBV6-5 | CASTKMNTEAFF | TGTGCCAGCACCAAGATGAACACTGAAGCTTTCTTT
. | few | TRBJ1-3 | TRBV9 | CASSVTRSGNTIYF | TGTGCCAGCAGCGTCACCCGCTCTGGAAACACCATATATTTT